A selection of T cell receptor beta chains follows, all from one sample in a study of OX40 agonist ivuxolimab in advanced cancers. TCRdb keeps only in-frame clones here, not all; method: immunoSEQ multiplex PCR. The table has tens of thousands of clones, 85% seen once; the top ten hold 0.5% to 0.55%. The specimen comprised CD4+ or CD8+ T cells sorted from blood, sampled in a trial of the OX40 agonist ivuxolimab. These receptors were taken from an adult with an advanced solid tumor such as melanoma, head and neck, liver or kidney cancer. CDR3s include the opening cysteine and the closing phenylalanine or tryptophan. A D gene is named only where the DNA matches it firmly. Not all rows give a size; the values are once, few, many and, for expanded clones, a class.

- TRBJ1-2 - TRBV7-2 CASSLDSDGYTF TGTGCCAGCAGCTTAGACTCAGATGGCTACACCTTC
- TRBJ2-3 TRBD1 TRBV5-1 CASGITGGRKDTQYF TGCGCCAGCGGAATCACAGGGGGCCGAAAAGATACGCAGTATTTT
- TRBJ2-7 - TRBV11-2 CASTLFPSSYEQYF TGTGCCAGCACACTCTTCCCCAGCTCCTACGAGCAGTACTTC
- TRBJ1-6 TRBD1 TRBV7-9 CASSQTGTGTGSPLHF TGTGCCAGCAGCCAGACCGGGACAGGGACGGGTTCACCCCTCCACTTT
- TRBJ2-5 TRBD1 TRBV7-9 CASSLDRGNWETQYF TGTGCCAGCAGTCTTGACAGGGGAAACTGGGAGACCCAGTACTTC
- TRBJ2-4 TRBD2 TRBV18 CASSPGTSPYLAKNIQYF TGTGCCAGCTCACCAGGGACTAGCCCCTATCTAGCCAAAAACATTCAGTACTTC
- TRBJ1-3 - TRBV5-4 CASSLGGNSGNTIYF TGTGCCAGCAGCTTGGGAGGGAACTCTGGAAACACCATATATTTT
- TRBJ2-7 - TRBV15 CATSRERSGAYEQYF TGTGCCACCAGCAGAGAGAGGTCGGGGGCTTACGAGCAGTACTTC
- TRBJ1-5 - TRBV12-5 CASGLDSNQPQHF TGTGCTAGTGGTTTGGATAGCAATCAGCCCCAGCATTTT
- TRBJ1-2 TRBD1 TRBV7-2 CASSARTGGDGYGYTF TGTGCCAGCAGCGCGCGGACAGGGGGCGACGGCTATGGCTACACCTTC
- TRBJ2-5 TRBD2 TRBV7-3 CASSSSGRPEETQYF TGTGCCAGCAGCTCGAGCGGGAGGCCTGAAGAGACCCAGTACTTC
- TRBJ2-6 - TRBV30 CAWTAGANVLTF TGTGCCTGGACGGCTGGGGCCAACGTCCTGACTTTC
- TRBJ2-1 - TRBV27 CASSLGTEQFF TGTGCCAGCAGTTTAGGGACTGAGCAGTTCTTC
- TRBJ2-1 TRBD1 TRBV10-1 CASSVVGTGGARFF TGCGCCAGCAGTGTGGTTGGGACAGGGGGCGCTCGGTTCTTC
- TRBJ2-7 TRBD2 TRBV27 CASSLLGGEQYF TGTGCCAGCAGTTTATTGGGGGGGGAGCAGTACTTC
- TRBJ2-6 TRBD1 TRBV19 CASTQGASASGANVLTF TGTGCCAGTACCCAGGGGGCGTCAGCCTCTGGGGCCAACGTCCTGACTTTC
- TRBJ2-2 TRBD1 TRBV6-5 CASSYLGQTGELFF TGTGCCAGCAGTTATTTGGGACAGACCGGGGAGCTGTTTTTT
- TRBJ1-6 - TRBV6-5 CASSYLYQGWLGLHF TGTGCCAGCAGTTACCTATATCAGGGGTGGTTGGGCCTCCACTTT
- TRBJ2-7 - TRBV16 CASSQSGIEQYF TGTGCCAGCAGCCAATCAGGGATTGAGCAGTACTTC
- TRBJ1-5 - TRBV2 CASGRDANQPQHF TGTGCCAGCGGTCGGGATGCCAATCAGCCCCAGCATTTT
few TRBJ2-4 - TRBV6-6 CASSRELGDKNIQYF TGTGCCAGCAGTCGAGAACTCGGGGACAAAAACATTCAGTACTTC
- TRBJ2-7 TRBD1 TRBV13 CASSFMVTGEYEQYF TGTGCCAGCAGCTTTATGGTGACAGGGGAGTACGAGCAGTACTTC
once TRBJ2-7 - TRBV7-9 CASSTGRAYEQYF TGTGCCAGCAGCACGGGACGGGCCTACGAGCAGTACTTC
- TRBJ2-4 - TRBV4-1 CASSQTRDHKNIQYF TGCGCCAGCAGCCAGACCCGGGACCACAAAAACATTCAGTACTTC
- TRBJ2-3 - TRBV4-2 CASSDRDSSDTQYF TGTGCCAGCAGCGACCGGGACTCTTCAGATACGCAGTATTTT
- TRBJ2-1 TRBD2 TRBV28 CASRGGLAYNEQFF TGTGCCAGCCGGGGGGGACTAGCCTACAATGAGCAGTTCTTC